This TCR beta chain was sequenced during a study of blood T cells in healthy people across ages. Germline V CDR1 and CDR2: SGHTA, FQGNSA. V lost 3 bases, J lost 5 bases, and 16 bases lay in between. This CDR3 is 15 amino acids long. A sample-barcoded 5' primer and a J-beta primer mix were used in a second PCR of roughly 6 to 11 cycles. Researchers report that a template-switch adaptor with 12 random nucleotides tagged each cDNA molecule. The study obtained at least 2.5 million CDR3-containing paired-end reads from every sample. MiXCR, applied by TCRdb to the 5' RACE reads, yields one record per CDR3 protein. The sample holds hundreds of thousands of distinct CDR3 sequences, around 41% seen once. Study findings and constraints: More naive CD4+ cells and higher diversity were found in long-lived than in aged donors. Underestimates were what the diversity estimates from one million T cells were considered to be.

The table lists this clonotype with many counts. The antigen remains unidentified. Sequencing was done on a sample of blood. V usage is TRBV7-2 and J usage is TRBJ1-1; maybe TRBD1 (6 bases). The origin of this receptor is a man older than 75 in good health. As DNA, the CDR3 is TGTGCCAGCAGCTTTCAGGGGCGGATGGGTACTGAAGCTTTCTTT. Encoded protein: CASSFQGRMGTEAFF.